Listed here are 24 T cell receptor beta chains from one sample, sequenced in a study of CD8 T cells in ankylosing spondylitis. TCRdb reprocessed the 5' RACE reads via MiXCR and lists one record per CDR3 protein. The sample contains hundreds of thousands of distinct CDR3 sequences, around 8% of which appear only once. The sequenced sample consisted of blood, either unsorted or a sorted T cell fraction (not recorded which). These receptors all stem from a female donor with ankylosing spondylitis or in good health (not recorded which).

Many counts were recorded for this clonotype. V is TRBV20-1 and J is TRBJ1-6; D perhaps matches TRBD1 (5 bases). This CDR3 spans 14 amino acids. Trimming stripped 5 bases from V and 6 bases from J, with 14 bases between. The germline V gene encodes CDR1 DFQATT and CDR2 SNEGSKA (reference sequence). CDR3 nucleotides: TGCAGTGCTCGCAAAGGGGATTTTAATTCACCCCTCCACTTT. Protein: CSARKGDFNSPLHF.

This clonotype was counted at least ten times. CDR3 sequence reads: CASRRAGLAGGGEQFF. The CDR3 nucleotides read TGTGCCAGCAGGCGGGCTGGACTAGCGGGAGGGGGTGAGCAGTTCTTC. The chain couples TRBV12-3 or TRBV12-4 to TRBJ2-1, with TRBD2 matching 15 bases. The CDR3 has 16 amino acids. With V trimmed by 6 bases and J by 9 bases, 9 bases remained unmatched.

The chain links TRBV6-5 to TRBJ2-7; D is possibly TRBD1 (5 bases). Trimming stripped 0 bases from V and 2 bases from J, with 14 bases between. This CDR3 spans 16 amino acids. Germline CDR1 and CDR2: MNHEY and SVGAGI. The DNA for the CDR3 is TGTGCCAGCAGTTACTCAGCACCCCGACAGACCTACGAGCAGTACTTC. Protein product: CASSYSAPRQTYEQYF.

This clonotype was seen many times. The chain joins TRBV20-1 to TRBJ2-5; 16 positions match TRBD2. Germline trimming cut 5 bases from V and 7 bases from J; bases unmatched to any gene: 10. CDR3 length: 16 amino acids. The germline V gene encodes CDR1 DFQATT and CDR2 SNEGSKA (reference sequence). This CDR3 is CSAAGTSGRGGGTQYF. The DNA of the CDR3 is TGCAGTGCTGCCGGGACTAGCGGGAGGGGAGGGGGGACCCAGTACTTC.

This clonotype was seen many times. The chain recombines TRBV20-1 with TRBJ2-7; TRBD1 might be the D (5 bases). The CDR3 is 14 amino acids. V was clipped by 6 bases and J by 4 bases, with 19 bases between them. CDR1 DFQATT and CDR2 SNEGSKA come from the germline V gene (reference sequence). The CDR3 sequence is CSANRLGLAYEQYF. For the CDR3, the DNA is TGCAGTGCCAACAGGTTAGGTCTCGCTTACGAGCAGTACTTC.

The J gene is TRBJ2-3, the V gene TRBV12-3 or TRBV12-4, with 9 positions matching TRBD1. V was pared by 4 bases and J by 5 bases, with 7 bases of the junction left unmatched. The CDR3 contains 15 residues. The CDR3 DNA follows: TGTGCCAGCAGTTCTGCCGGGACAGGGAAAGATACGCAGTATTTT. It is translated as CASSSAGTGKDTQYF.

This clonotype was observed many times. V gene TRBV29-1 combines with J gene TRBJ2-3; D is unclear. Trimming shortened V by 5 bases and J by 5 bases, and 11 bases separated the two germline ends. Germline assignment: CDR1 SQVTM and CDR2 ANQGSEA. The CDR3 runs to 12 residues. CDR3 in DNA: TGCAGCGTTAACGACCTCGTAGATACGCAGTATTTT. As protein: CSVNDLVDTQYF.

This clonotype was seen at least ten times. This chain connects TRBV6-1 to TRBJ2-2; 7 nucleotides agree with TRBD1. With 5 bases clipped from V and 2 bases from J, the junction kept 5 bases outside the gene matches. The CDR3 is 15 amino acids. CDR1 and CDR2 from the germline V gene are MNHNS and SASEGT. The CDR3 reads CASSPQGYNTGELFF. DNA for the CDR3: TGTGCCAGCAGTCCACAGGGGTATAACACCGGGGAGCTGTTTTTT.

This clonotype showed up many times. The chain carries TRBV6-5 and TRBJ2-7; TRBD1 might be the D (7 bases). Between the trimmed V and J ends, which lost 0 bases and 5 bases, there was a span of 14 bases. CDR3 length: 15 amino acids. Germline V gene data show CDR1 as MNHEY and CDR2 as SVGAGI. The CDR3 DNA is TGTGCCAGCAGTTACTCGCGGGCCAGGGGGGACGAGCAGTACTTC. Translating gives CASSYSRARGDEQYF.

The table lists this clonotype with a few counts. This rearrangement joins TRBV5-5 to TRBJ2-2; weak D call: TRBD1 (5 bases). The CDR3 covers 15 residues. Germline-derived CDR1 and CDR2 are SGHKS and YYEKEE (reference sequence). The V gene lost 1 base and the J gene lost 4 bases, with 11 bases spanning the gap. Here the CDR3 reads CASSLMTDSTGELFF. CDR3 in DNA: TGTGCCAGCAGCTTGATGACAGATAGCACCGGGGAGCTGTTTTTT.

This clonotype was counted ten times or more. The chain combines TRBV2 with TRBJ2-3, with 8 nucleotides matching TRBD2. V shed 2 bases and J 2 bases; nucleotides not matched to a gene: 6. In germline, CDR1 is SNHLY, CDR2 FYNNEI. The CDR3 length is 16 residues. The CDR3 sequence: CASSEWVSGDTDTQYF. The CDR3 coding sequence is TGTGCCAGCAGTGAATGGGTTAGCGGGGACACAGATACGCAGTATTTT.

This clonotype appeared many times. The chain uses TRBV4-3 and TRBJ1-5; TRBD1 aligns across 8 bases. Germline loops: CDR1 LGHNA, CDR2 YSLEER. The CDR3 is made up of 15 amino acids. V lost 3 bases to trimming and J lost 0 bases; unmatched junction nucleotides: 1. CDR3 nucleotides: TGCGCCAGCAGCCAGGACAGGGATAGCAATCAGCCCCAGCATTTT. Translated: CASSQDRDSNQPQHF.

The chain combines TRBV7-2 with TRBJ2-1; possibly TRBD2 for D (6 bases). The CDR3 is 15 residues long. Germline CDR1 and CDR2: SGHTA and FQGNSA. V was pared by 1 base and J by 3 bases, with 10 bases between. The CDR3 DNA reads TGTGCCAGCAGCTTAGGGCGGGACGACTACAATGAGCAGTTCTTC. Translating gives CASSLGRDDYNEQFF.

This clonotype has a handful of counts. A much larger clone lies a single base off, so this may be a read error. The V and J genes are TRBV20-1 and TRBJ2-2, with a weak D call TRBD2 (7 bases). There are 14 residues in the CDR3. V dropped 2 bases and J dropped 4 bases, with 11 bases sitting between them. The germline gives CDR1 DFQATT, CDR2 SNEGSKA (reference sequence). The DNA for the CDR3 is TGCAGTGCTAGACAGGGGAGGGGCACCGGGGAGCTGTTTTTT. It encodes CSARQGRGTGELFF.

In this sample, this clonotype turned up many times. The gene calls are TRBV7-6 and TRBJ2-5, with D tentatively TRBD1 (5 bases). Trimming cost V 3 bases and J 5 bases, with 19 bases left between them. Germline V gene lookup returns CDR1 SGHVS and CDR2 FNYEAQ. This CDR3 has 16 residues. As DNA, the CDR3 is TGTGCCAGCAGCTTGCAGGCAGGGCTGATTGGGGAGACCCAGTACTTC. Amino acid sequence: CASSLQAGLIGETQYF.

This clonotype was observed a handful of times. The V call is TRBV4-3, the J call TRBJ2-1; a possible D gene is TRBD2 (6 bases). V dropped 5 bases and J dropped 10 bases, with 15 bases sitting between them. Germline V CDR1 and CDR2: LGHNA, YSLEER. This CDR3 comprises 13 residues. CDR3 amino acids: CASSFAAGREQFF. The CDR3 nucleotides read TGCGCCAGCAGCTTCGCGGCGGGGCGGGAGCAGTTCTTC.

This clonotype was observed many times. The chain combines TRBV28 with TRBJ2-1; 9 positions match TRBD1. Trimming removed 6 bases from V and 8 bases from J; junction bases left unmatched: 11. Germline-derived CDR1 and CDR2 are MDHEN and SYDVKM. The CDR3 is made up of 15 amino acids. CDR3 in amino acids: CASSTNRGLSHEQFF. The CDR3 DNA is TGTGCCAGCAGCACTAACAGGGGGCTTAGCCATGAGCAGTTCTTC.

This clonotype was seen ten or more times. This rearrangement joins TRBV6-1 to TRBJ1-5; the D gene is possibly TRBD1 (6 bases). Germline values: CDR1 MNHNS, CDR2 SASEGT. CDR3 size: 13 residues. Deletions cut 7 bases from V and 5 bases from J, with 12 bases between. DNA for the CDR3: TGTGCCAGCAAGGGGGGATGGGATCAGCCCCAGCATTTT. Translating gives CASKGGWDQPQHF.

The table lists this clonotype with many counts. The CDR3 coding sequence is TGTGCCAGCAGTTTATTCGCGACTAGCGTTAGCACAGATACGCAGTATTTT. Translated: CASSLFATSVSTDTQYF. The rearrangement joins TRBV28 to TRBJ2-3; 8 bases line up with TRBD2. Trimming cost V 1 base and J 0 bases; bases outside gene matches: 6. The CDR3 is 17 residues long. Germline CDR1 reads MDHEN; CDR2 reads SYDVKM.

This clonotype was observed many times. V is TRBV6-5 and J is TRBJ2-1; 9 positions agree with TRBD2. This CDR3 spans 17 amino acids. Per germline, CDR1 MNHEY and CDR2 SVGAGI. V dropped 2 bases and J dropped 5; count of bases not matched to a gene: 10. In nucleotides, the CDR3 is TGTGCCAGCAGTTACCCCCCGCGGCGGGAGGGCAACAATGAGCAGTTCTTC. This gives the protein CASSYPPRREGNNEQFF.

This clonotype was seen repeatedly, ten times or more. The CDR3 DNA follows: TGTGCCAGCAGCTTTCGGGACTCGACACTCCTTCCCTACGAGCAGTACTTC. As protein: CASSFRDSTLLPYEQYF. This rearrangement joins TRBV7-2 to TRBJ2-7; possibly TRBD2 for D (6 bases). V lost 3 bases and J 2 bases, leaving 20 bases between the germline ends. Germline V lookup: CDR1 SGHTA, CDR2 FQGNSA. The CDR3 has 17 amino acids. Variable domain in full (rest from reference TRBV7-2 and TRBJ2-7): GAGVSQSPSNKVTEKGKDVELRCDPISGHTALYWYRQSLGQGLEFLIYFQGNSAPDKSGLPSDRFSAERTGGSVSTLTIQRTQQEDSAVYLCASSFRDSTLLPYEQYFGPGTRLTVT.

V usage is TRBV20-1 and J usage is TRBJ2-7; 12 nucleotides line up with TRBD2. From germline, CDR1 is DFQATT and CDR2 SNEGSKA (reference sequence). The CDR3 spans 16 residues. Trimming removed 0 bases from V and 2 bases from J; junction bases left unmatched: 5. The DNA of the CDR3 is TGCAGTGCTAGAGAGACTAGCGGGAGAGACGCCTACGAGCAGTACTTC. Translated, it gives CSARETSGRDAYEQYF.

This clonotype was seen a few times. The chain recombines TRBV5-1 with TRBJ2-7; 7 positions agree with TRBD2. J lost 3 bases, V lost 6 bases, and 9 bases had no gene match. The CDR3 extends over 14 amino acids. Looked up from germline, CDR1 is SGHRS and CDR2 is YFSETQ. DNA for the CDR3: TGCGCCAGCACCCCTGGGGGGGTGGGCTACGAGCAGTACTTC. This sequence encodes CASTPGGVGYEQYF. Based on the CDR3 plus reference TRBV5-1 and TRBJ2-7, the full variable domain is KAGVTQTPRYLIKTRGQQVTLSCSPISGHRSVSWYQQTPGQGLQFLFEYFSETQRNKGNFPGRFSGRQFSNSRSEMNVSTLELGDSALYLCASTPGGVGYEQYFGPGTRLTVT.

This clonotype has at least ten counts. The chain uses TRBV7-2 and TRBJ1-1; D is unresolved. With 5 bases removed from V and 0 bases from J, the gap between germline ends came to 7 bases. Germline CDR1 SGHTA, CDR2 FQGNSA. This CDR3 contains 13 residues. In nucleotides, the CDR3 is TGTGCCAGCAGCCTATACATGAACACTGAAGCTTTCTTT. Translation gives CASSLYMNTEAFF. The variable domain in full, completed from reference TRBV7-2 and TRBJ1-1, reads GAGVSQSPSNKVTEKGKDVELRCDPISGHTALYWYRQSLGQGLEFLIYFQGNSAPDKSGLPSDRFSAERTGGSVSTLTIQRTQQEDSAVYLCASSLYMNTEAFFGQGTRLTVV.